This T cell receptor (beta chain) came from a study of shared clonotypes between healthy human individuals (dated by TCRdb to about 2020). About the investigation overall: The cohort comprised two women and a few men aged 18 to 49 years. Each donor's leukapheresis produced roughly between roughly 0.85 and 9.5 billion PBMCs. To increase sequencing depth and limit assay-specific biases, TCR repertoire library preparation and sequencing were carried out by different laboratories using diverse techniques. To estimate repertoire size and how much clonotypes are shared between individuals, the study performed deep sequencing of blood TCR repertoires from roughly five healthy adults. Per donor, three plates each were used for CD4 naive and CD4 memory, two for CD8 naive, and one for CD8 memory. Broad study findings and their caveats: When several donors were compared, the shared fraction of clonotypes was about 5% for naive CD4, roughly 3.4% for naive CD8, 2% to 2.5% for memory CD4, and 0.4% for memory CD8. Pairwise subsampling led to the expectation that sequencing depth would affect the degree of clonotype sharing among donors. Sampling was limited to blood, and TCR repertoires in tissue likely differ from TCR repertoires in blood. Incomplete sequencing was indicated by rarefaction of sorted-subset datasets, despite the large sequencing depth. The genetic and exposure-history diversity represented was limited by the small number of donors. Naive subsets generally had larger estimated clonotype richness than memory subsets did. Higher generation probabilities were observed for clonotypes shared by all four sorted-subset donors than for non-shared clonotypes.

Remarks on this clone: It lacks a known antigen. The record has no base qualities; no much larger clone is one base away.

TCR CDR3 regions were amplified from genomic DNA by multiplex PCR using the deep immunoSEQ assay. Genomic DNA extracted from each cell subset was distributed evenly over all wells of several immunoSEQ 96-well plates, and each plate served as one replicate. Each replicate PCR for sorted subsets received roughly 200 ng genomic DNA, equal to 28,000 or so T cell genomes. Purified libraries were quantified with a Qubit 3.0 fluorometer, sized on a Bioanalyzer 2100, and re-quantified with the KAPA Library Quantification kit. A separate single-read 150-cycle Illumina NextSeq 550 flow cell was used to sequence each immunoSEQ 96-well plate. Turning to the authors' computational methods: Because the immunoSEQ output held only junctional sequences and lacked quality scores, the filtering could not match the filtering applied to full-length reads. To assign V/J genes and CDR3, sequences were annotated against IMGT germline references using PyIR, a Python wrapper for IgBLAST v1.9. Reads were filtered out if the reads had weak V/J assignments (E-value above 1e-6), no CDR3, stop codons, out-of-frame junctions, or ambiguous translated residues. A V3J clonotype was defined by an identical inferred V gene, J gene, and CDR3 amino acid sequence. To compute the percentage overlap between repertoires, the number of shared unique clonotypes was divided by the size of the smaller repertoire. Richness of each repertoire was evaluated using RTK rarefaction, the Chao1 estimator, and Recon v2.1 estimates of unobserved clonotypes. OLGA was used to compute generation probabilities for all TCRbeta clonotypes that the gDNA method yielded from a few donors. This immuneACCESS table, as held by TCRdb, lists in-frame sequences with V and J called but not all clones. Of the missing ones, under half trace to an unresolved V gene in checked studies; the others have no known cause. D and trimming were read from the DNA, whereas the V and J calls and clone size are those reported in that table. The sample profile shows about 2.1 million clones; 90% to 95% of them were found once. The ten largest make up about 1.5% of the sample.

For the CD8 naive samples, CD45RO-negative cells were positively selected for CCR7, yielding a CD45RA+CCR7+ population from which TemRA cells were excluded. The donors were healthy, HIV-negative adults who had no recently reported acute infections or vaccinations. All donors were Caucasian adults living in Nashville, Tennessee, USA. After blood collection by leukapheresis, PBMCs were isolated using Ficoll-Histopaque density gradient centrifugation and then cryopreserved in the vapor phase of liquid nitrogen. Purity and quantity of every magnetically sorted T cell population were checked by analytical flow cytometry. Each sorted fraction had its genomic DNA isolated and then quantified by UV absorbance on a Nanodrop 2000c. The V and J ends are trimmed by 7 bases and 7 bases, leaving 8 bases between them. The CDR3 runs 10 residues from the cysteine to the phenylalanine. Only the CDR3 portion is preserved as DNA: 30 bases, with reading frame beginning at the first base. CDR1 DFQATT and CDR2 SNEGSKA were looked up in the germline V gene (reference sequence).

Sequences were obtained from naive CD8+ T cells from PBMCs. Read against the paper, the sample's cell subset or site label means: CD45RA+CCR7+. This sequence uses TRBV20-1 and TRBJ2-1, with TRBD1 perhaps the D gene, on 5 matching bases. This TCR was recovered from a man aged 18 to 30 in good health. Some clones in this sample may be carry-over from other donors' samples. DNA sequence: TGCAGTGAGGGGTTGAATGAGCAGTTCTTC. This translates into CSEGLNEQFF.